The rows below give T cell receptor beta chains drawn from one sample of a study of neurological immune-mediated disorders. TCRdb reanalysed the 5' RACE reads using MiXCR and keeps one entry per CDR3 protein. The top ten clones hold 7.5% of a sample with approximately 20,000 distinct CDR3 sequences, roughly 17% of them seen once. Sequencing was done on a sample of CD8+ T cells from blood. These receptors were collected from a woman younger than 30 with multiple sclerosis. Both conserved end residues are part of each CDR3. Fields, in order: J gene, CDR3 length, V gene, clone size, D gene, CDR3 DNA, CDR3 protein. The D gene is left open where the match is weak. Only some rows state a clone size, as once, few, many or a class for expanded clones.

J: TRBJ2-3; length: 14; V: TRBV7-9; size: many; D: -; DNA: TGTGCCAGCAGCTTAGTTACTAGGGCAGATACGCAGTATTTT; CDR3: CASSLVTRADTQYF
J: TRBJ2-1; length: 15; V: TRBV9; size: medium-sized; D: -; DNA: TGTGCCAGCAGTTTCACCCATCGAAGGGACAATGAGCAGTTCTTC; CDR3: CASSFTHRRDNEQFF
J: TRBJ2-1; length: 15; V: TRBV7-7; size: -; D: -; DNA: TGTGCTAGCAGCCCTGCGGGGAGACGGAGCGGCGAGCAGTTCTTC; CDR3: CASSPAGRRSGEQFF
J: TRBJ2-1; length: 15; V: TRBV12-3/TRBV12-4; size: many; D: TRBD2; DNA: TGTGCCAGCAGTAGGGGACTAGCGGATTACAATGAGCAGTTCTTC; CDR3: CASSRGLADYNEQFF
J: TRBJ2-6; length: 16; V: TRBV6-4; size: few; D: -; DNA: TGTGCCAGCAGTGACGAAGCCAGCTCTGGGGCCAACGTCCTGACTTTC; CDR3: CASSDEASSGANVLTF
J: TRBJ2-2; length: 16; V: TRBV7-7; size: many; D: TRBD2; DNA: TGTGCTAGCAGCCCGCAGCGGGGGGCCGGCACCGGGGAGCTGTTTTTT; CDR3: CASSPQRGAGTGELFF
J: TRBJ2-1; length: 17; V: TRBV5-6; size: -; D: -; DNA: TGTGCCAGCAGCTTGAAACCCGCTTACAGCTCCTACAATGAGCAGTTCTTC; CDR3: CASSLKPAYSSYNEQFF
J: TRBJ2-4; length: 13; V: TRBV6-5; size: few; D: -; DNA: TGTGCCAGCAGGGGGACTGCCAAAAACATTCAGTACTTC; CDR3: CASRGTAKNIQYF
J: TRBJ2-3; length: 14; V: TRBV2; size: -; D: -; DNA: TGTGCCAGTAGCACCGGAGAGAGCACAGATATGCAGTATTTT; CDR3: CASSTGESTDMQYF
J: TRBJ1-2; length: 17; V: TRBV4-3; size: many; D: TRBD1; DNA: TGCGCCAGCAGCCTCGCCTCCGCGGGACAGGGTGTTTATGGCTACACCTTC; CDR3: CASSLASAGQGVYGYTF
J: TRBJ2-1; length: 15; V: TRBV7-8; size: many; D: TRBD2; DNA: TGTGCCAGCAGCTTCGGCGGGGGTATTTACAATGAGCAGTTCTTC; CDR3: CASSFGGGIYNEQFF
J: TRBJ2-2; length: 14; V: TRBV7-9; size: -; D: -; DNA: TGTGCCAGCAGCCCACCGAAGGCAACGGGGGAGCTGTTTTTT; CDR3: CASSPPKATGELFF
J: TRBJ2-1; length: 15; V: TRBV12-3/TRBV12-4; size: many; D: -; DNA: TGTGCCAGCAGCGCGAGAGGGGGGCCCTACAATGAGCAGTTCTTC; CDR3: CASSARGGPYNEQFF
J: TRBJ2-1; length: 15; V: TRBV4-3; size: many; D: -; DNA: TGCGCCAGCAGAAAGAGGACGGACGCCTACAATGAGCAGTTCTTC; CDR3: CASRKRTDAYNEQFF
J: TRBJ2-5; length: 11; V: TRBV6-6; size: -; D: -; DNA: TGTGCCAGCAGTTTTGAAGCGGCCCAGTACTTC; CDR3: CASSFEAAQYF
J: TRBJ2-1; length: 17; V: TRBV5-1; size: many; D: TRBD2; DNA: TGCGCCAGCAGCTACAATCCTAGCGGGGGTGCCTACAATGAGCAGTTCTTC; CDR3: CASSYNPSGGAYNEQFF
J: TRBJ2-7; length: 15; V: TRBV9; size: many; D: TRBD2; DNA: TGTGCCAGCAGCCAGACTAGCGGGGCGAACTACGAGCAGTACTTC; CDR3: CASSQTSGANYEQYF
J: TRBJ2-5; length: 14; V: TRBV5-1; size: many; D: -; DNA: TGCGCCAGCAGCCAGATTAATCGGGCAGAGACCCAGTACTTC; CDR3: CASSQINRAETQYF
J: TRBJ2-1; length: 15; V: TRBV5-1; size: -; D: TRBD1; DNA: TGCGCCAGCAGCCCGGGACAGGGGGGGAGAGGTGAGCAGTTCTTC; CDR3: CASSPGQGGRGEQFF
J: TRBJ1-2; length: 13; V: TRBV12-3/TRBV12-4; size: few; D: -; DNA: TGTGCCAGCAGTTTGGGGCAGCCTCCAGTCCACACCTTC; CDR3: CASSLGQPPVHTF
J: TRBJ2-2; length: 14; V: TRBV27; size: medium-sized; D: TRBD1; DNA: TGTGCCAGCAGGCACAAGGGGGCAGGGTGGGAGCTGTTTTTT; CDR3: CASRHKGAGWELFF
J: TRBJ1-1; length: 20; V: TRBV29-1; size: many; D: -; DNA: TGCAGCGTTGTTGGAAGAACGATCGATGCCCTAAGACCTATGAACACTGAAGCTTTCTTT; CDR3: CSVVGRTIDALRPMNTEAFF
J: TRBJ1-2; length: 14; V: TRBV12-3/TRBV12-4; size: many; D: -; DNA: TGTGCCAGCAGTTTGACTAAAACGAACTATGGCTACACCTTC; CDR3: CASSLTKTNYGYTF
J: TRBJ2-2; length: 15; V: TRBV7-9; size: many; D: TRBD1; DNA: TGTGCCAGCAGCTGGGACAGGGGGAACACCGGGGAGCTGTTTTTT; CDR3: CASSWDRGNTGELFF
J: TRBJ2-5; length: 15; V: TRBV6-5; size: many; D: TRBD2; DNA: TGTGCCAGCGGGACTGGACTAGCGGCTCAAGAGACCCAGTACTTC; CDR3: CASGTGLAAQETQYF
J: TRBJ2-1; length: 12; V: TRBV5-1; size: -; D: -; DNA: TGCGCCAGCAGCTTGTCATACAATGAGCAGTTCTTC; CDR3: CASSLSYNEQFF
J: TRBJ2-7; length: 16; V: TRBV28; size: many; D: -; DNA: TGTGCCGGCCCCCGCACCGGGTCGCTTAGCTCCTACGAGCAGTACTTC; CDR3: CAGPRTGSLSSYEQYF
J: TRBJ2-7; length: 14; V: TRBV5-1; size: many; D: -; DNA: TGCGCCAGCAGCTTGGCCTGGGACGGCTACGAGCAGTACTTC; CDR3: CASSLAWDGYEQYF
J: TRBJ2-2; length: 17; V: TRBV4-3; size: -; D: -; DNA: TGCGCCAGCAGCCAACATCTGGAGGTTATGGACACCGGGGAGCTGTTTTTT; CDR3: CASSQHLEVMDTGELFF
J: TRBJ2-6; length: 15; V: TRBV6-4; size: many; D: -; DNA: TGTGCCAGCAGTGACTCACACTCTGGGGCCAACGTCCTGACTTTC; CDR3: CASSDSHSGANVLTF
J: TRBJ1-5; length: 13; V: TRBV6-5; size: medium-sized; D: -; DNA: TGTGCCAGCAGTCAAAGACGCAATCAGCCCCAGCATTTT; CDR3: CASSQRRNQPQHF
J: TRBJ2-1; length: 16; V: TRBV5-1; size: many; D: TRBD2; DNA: TGCGCCAGCAGCCCCTTCTCTAGCGGGGGTCGGAATGAGCAGTTCTTC; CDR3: CASSPFSSGGRNEQFF
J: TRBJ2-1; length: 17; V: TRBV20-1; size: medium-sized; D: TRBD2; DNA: TGCAGTGCTACCGATTGGGGGAGCGGGAGGCCCTACAATGAGCAGTTCTTC; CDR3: CSATDWGSGRPYNEQFF
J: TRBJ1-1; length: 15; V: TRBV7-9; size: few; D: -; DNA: TGTGCCAGCAGCTTAGCCGCGGGCCTGGCCCCTGAAGCTTTCTTT; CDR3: CASSLAAGLAPEAFF
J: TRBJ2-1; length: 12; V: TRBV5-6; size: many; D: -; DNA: TGTGCCAGCAGCCATGTTTTGAATGAGCAGTTCTTC; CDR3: CASSHVLNEQFF
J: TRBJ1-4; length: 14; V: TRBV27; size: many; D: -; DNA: TGTGCCAGCAGTCCGTGGGTGGACACTGAAAAACTGTTTTTT; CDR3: CASSPWVDTEKLFF
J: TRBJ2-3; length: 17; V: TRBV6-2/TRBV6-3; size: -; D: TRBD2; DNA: TGTGCCAGCAGTTATTCGACGGGAGGGAACCCAGCAGATACGCAGTATTTT; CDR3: CASSYSTGGNPADTQYF
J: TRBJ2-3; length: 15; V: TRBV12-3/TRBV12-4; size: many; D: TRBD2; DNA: TGTGCCAGCAGTTTACTAGCGGGAGGAATAGATACGCAGTATTTT; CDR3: CASSLLAGGIDTQYF
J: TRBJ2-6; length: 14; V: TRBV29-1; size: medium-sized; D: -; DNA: TGCAGCGTTGAGGGGGCCATCGGGGCCAACGTCCTGACTTTC; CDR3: CSVEGAIGANVLTF
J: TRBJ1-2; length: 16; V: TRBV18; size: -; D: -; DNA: TGTGCCAGCTCAATAGAGAGAGGAGCAGCTAACTATGGCTACACCTTC; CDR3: CASSIERGAANYGYTF